Below, one T cell receptor beta chain is given with its context. The data stem from a study of identical twins. A single record per CDR3 protein comes from TCRdb applying MiXCR to the 5' RACE reads. This sample has more than 200,000 distinct CDR3 sequences; about 14% occur once, and the top ten carry approximately 8.8%. The CDR3 is 12 amino acids. Trimming took off 7 bases at V and 4 bases at J, with 14 bases between the two ends. Per germline, CDR1 DFQATT and CDR2 SNEGSKA (reference sequence). All donors were healthy, and all were Caucasian. Sequencing was done on a sample of memory (CD45RO+) T cells sorted from blood. This receptor was identified in a woman younger than 35 in good health. The V call is TRBV20-1, the J call TRBJ2-7; D remains ambiguous. Here the CDR3 reads CSVHSGTYEQYF. CDR3 in DNA: TGCAGTGTTCACTCAGGAACTTACGAGCAGTACTTC.